Each of the 23 T cell receptor beta chains below was sequenced from the same sample in a study of early T cells in non-severe SARS-CoV-2 infection. TCRdb used MiXCR to reprocess the 5' RACE reads, holding one entry per CDR3 protein. The top ten clones hold roughly 3% of a sample with roughly 80,000 distinct CDR3 sequences, around 15% of them seen once. Input material: whole blood. The source is an adult who was a healthcare worker with PCR-confirmed SARS-CoV-2 infection or an uninfected control (not recorded which).

Only a few counts were recorded for this clonotype. In nucleotides, the CDR3 is TGTGCCACCAGTGATCGGACAGATACGCAGTATTTT. Translation: CATSDRTDTQYF. The V call is TRBV24-1, the J call TRBJ2-3; D unresolved. Germline values: CDR1 KGHDR, CDR2 SFDVKD. V was shortened by 3 bases and J by 3 bases, with 3 bases between the two germline ends. The CDR3 has 12 residues.

This clonotype has a handful of counts. In DNA, the CDR3 is TGCAGCGCTCAGACCCGGGACAGGGCTCCAGATACGCAGTATTTT. It encodes CSAQTRDRAPDTQYF. The chain employs TRBV29-1 and TRBJ2-3; 9 bases line up with TRBD1. Trimming removed 7 bases from V and 4 bases from J; junction bases left unmatched: 12. CDR3 length: 15 residues. CDR1 is SQVTM, CDR2 ANQGSEA, per germline.

This clonotype was observed at least ten times. V is TRBV28 and J is TRBJ2-7, with 8 positions matching TRBD2. With 5 bases clipped from V and 12 bases from J, the junction kept 12 bases outside the gene matches. Germline CDR1 is MDHEN and CDR2 is SYDVKM. The CDR3 covers 13 residues. This chain's CDR3 is CASSPYETGGWYF. The CDR3 nucleotides read TGTGCCAGCAGTCCCTACGAGACGGGAGGGTGGTACTTC.

This clonotype was counted many times. The chain employs TRBV5-4 and TRBJ1-1; perhaps TRBD1 as D (5 bases). Trimming left V 3 bases short and J 7 bases short, with 16 bases between. From germline, CDR1 is SGHNT and CDR2 YYREEE (reference sequence). There are 14 residues in the CDR3. The CDR3 coding sequence is TGTGCCAGCAGCTCCTTCAGGGCGGAGGATGAAGCTTTCTTT. Translating it yields CASSSFRAEDEAFF.

The chain combines TRBV20-1 with TRBJ2-7; either TRBD1 or TRBD2 may supply D (5 bases each). CDR3 length equals 15 residues. Germline CDR1 DFQATT, CDR2 SNEGSKA (reference sequence). Trimming shortened V by 6 bases and J by 0 bases, and 18 bases separated the two germline ends. CDR3 region: CSAMGEQVDSYEQYF. Written as DNA, the CDR3 is TGCAGTGCCATGGGGGAACAGGTTGACTCCTACGAGCAGTACTTC.

This chain links TRBV5-1 with TRBJ1-1; D may be TRBD1 (5 bases). CDR1 and CDR2 from the germline V gene are SGHRS and YFSETQ. V lost 0 bases, J lost 8 bases, and 23 bases lay in between. The CDR3 sequence is 17 residues long. The CDR3 reads CASSLDSSGTHPREAFF. The CDR3 coding sequence is TGCGCCAGCAGCTTGGACTCGTCCGGGACCCACCCCCGGGAAGCTTTCTTT.

This clonotype was recorded many times. This chain connects TRBV20-1 to TRBJ2-7; D is possibly TRBD1 (5 bases). CDR1 and CDR2 from the germline V gene are DFQATT and SNEGSKA (reference sequence). Trimming pared 4 bases from V and 5 bases from J, leaving 9 bases between. This CDR3 has 11 amino acids. The CDR3 spells CSATQAHEQYF. The CDR3 nucleotides are TGCAGTGCTACACAGGCCCACGAGCAGTACTTC.

This clonotype was recorded many times. The CDR3 DNA reads as TGTGCCAGCAGGGGCACAGGGGGCTGGAATGAGCAGTTCTTC. Protein: CASRGTGGWNEQFF. The rearrangement links TRBV12-3 or TRBV12-4 to TRBJ2-1, with 9 bases fitting TRBD1. The CDR3 spans 14 residues. V dropped 6 bases and J dropped 7; count of bases not matched to a gene: 7.

This clonotype was recorded a few times. This chain connects TRBV4-1 to TRBJ1-1, with a weak D call TRBD1 (6 bases). The CDR3 is made up of 15 amino acids. With 4 bases removed from V and 3 bases from J, the gap between germline ends came to 15 bases. Germline V gene data show CDR1 as MGHRA and CDR2 as YSYEKL. The CDR3 reads CASSREQGLDTEAFF. Here the CDR3 DNA reads TGCGCCAGCAGCCGGGAACAGGGCCTGGACACTGAAGCTTTCTTT.

There are a few counts of this clonotype. This chain connects TRBV12-3 or TRBV12-4 to TRBJ1-1; D not certain. The CDR3 has 13 amino acids. The V and J ends lost 7 bases and 0 bases respectively, with 9 bases between them. The CDR3 spells CASKESVNTEAFF. As DNA, the CDR3 is TGTGCCAGCAAAGAGTCCGTGAACACTGAAGCTTTCTTT.

This clonotype has a handful of counts. This chain links TRBV4-1 with TRBJ2-7; no firm D call. The CDR3 contains 14 residues. Germline values: CDR1 MGHRA, CDR2 YSYEKL. The V gene lost 1 base and the J gene lost 5 bases, with 12 bases spanning the gap. CDR3: CASSQGEGVDEQYF. For the CDR3, the DNA is TGCGCCAGCAGCCAAGGAGAAGGTGTGGACGAGCAGTACTTC.

This sequence joins TRBV9 and TRBJ2-1; 10 positions match TRBD2. The CDR3 extends over 15 amino acids. The germline V gene encodes CDR1 SGDLS and CDR2 YYNGEE. V shed 0 bases and J 6 bases; nucleotides not matched to a gene: 3. This CDR3 reads CASSVGAGGSNEQFF. CDR3 in DNA: TGTGCCAGCAGCGTAGGAGCGGGAGGGAGCAATGAGCAGTTCTTC.

CDR3 DNA sequence: TGTGCCAGCAGCGTTTCAGGGGGGGAGCTGTTTTTT. Protein: CASSVSGGELFF. The chain links TRBV9 to TRBJ2-2; perhaps TRBD1 as D (5 bases). Between the trimmed V and J ends, which lost 2 bases and 8 bases, there was a span of 7 bases. The V gene's germline CDR1 is SGDLS and CDR2 YYNGEE. CDR3 length: 12 amino acids. The full variable domain, with the rest looked up from reference TRBV9 and TRBJ2-2, is DSGVTQTPKHLITATGQRVTLRCSPRSGDLSVYWYQQSLDQGLQFLIQYYNGEERAKGNILERFSAQQFPDLHSELNLSSLELGDSALYFCASSVSGGELFFGEGSRLTVL.

This clonotype was detected many times. V gene TRBV18 combines with J gene TRBJ2-7; D is tentatively TRBD1 or TRBD2 (5 bases each). The germline V and J ends were trimmed by 3 bases and 2 bases, with 17 bases remaining between them. Germline V gene sequence: CDR1 KGHSH, CDR2 LQKENI. The CDR3 is 16 amino acids. The CDR3 loop is CASSPPGWDGTYEQYF. The DNA for the CDR3 is TGTGCCAGCTCACCTCCTGGTTGGGACGGAACCTACGAGCAGTACTTC.

This clonotype was counted a few times. The chain combines TRBV19 with TRBJ2-5, with D possibly TRBD2 on 6 matching bases. Deletions cut 1 base from V and 5 bases from J, with 8 bases between. This CDR3 spans 13 amino acids. Germline V gene data show CDR1 as LNHDA and CDR2 as SQIVND (reference sequence). DNA of the CDR3: TGTGCCAGTAGTATAGCGGCGGGGGAGACCCAGTACTTC. Encoded protein: CASSIAAGETQYF.

As regards this clonotype: This is likely a read error, given that the CDR3 carries no conserved phenylalanine or tryptophan at its end. V is TRBV6-2 or TRBV6-3 and J is TRBJ2-7; no clear D gene. CDR3 length equals 11 residues. In germline, CDR1 is MNHEY, CDR2 SVGEGT. The V end was cut by 6 bases, the J end by 7 bases, with 10 bases between. In nucleotides, the CDR3 is TGTGCCAGCAGAGAGATGGTTGAGCAGTACTTG. This translates into CASREMVEQYL.

This clonotype appeared a single time. The CDR3 is CSVRALSTRDTEAFF. CDR3 in DNA: TGCAGCGTTAGGGCGTTGAGCACTAGGGACACTGAAGCTTTCTTT. V is TRBV29-1 and J is TRBJ1-1; D unresolved. Trimming shortened V by 5 bases and J by 3 bases, and 19 bases separated the two germline ends. Germline CDR1 reads SQVTM; CDR2 reads ANQGSEA. The CDR3 is 15 residues long.

Concerning this clonotype itself: Being one base from a much bigger clone, this may be a read error. This CDR3 reads CASSSPVRETQYF. Here the CDR3 DNA reads TGTGCCAGCAGCTCTCCCGTGAGGGAGACCCAGTACTTC. The V and J genes are TRBV7-2 and TRBJ2-5, with D uncertain. Germline CDR1 is SGHTA and CDR2 is FQGNSA. The CDR3 sequence is 13 residues long. With 4 bases removed from V and 5 bases from J, the gap between germline ends came to 11 bases.

The genes are TRBV27 and TRBJ2-1; D tentatively reads TRBD1 or TRBD2 (5 bases each). Trimming pared 3 bases from V and 5 bases from J, leaving 14 bases between. Germline-derived CDR1 and CDR2 are MNHEY and SMNVEV (reference sequence). The CDR3 spans 15 residues. CDR3 loop: CASSFLPRGDNEQFF. Here the CDR3 DNA reads TGTGCCAGCAGTTTCCTGCCAAGAGGGGACAATGAGCAGTTCTTC.

This clonotype occurred a few times. The chain couples TRBV2 to TRBJ2-2, with 7 bases identical to TRBD1. Germline V gene data show CDR1 as SNHLY and CDR2 as FYNNEI. This CDR3 spans 17 amino acids. V dropped 6 bases and J dropped 4; count of bases not matched to a gene: 14. CDR3: CASRGDRSPQGTGELFF. DNA for the CDR3: TGTGCCAGCAGGGGGGACAGAAGTCCGCAGGGCACCGGGGAGCTGTTTTTT.

The chain recombines TRBV19 with TRBJ2-7; 8 bases are shared with TRBD1. V lost 8 bases to trimming and J lost 5 bases; unmatched junction nucleotides: 5. The CDR3 loop spans 12 amino acids. The germline gives CDR1 LNHDA, CDR2 SQIVND (reference sequence). The CDR3 DNA reads TGTGCCAGTCGGGACAGGATAAACGAGCAGTACTTC. Protein: CASRDRINEQYF. Full variable domain (remainder filled in from reference TRBV19 and TRBJ2-7): DGGITQSPKYLFRKEGQNVTLSCEQNLNHDAMYWYRQDPGQGLRLIYYSQIVNDFQKGDIAEGYSVSREKKESFPLTVTSAQKNPTAFYLCASRDRINEQYFGPGTRLTVT.

This clonotype has at least ten counts. This rearrangement joins TRBV6-2 or TRBV6-3 to TRBJ2-5; possibly TRBD1 or TRBD2 for D (5 bases each). CDR1 is MNHEY, CDR2 SVGEGT, per germline. This CDR3 region has 13 residues. V lost 6 bases to trimming and J lost 2 bases, with 10 bases between them. The CDR3 coding sequence is TGTGCCAGCAGCGGGACGGTTCAAGAGACCCAGTACTTC. It is translated as CASSGTVQETQYF.

This clonotype appeared many times. The chain couples TRBV12-3 or TRBV12-4 to TRBJ2-1; D may match TRBD1 or TRBD2 (5 bases each). This CDR3 region has 15 residues. The V gene lost 4 bases and the J gene lost 9 bases, with 19 bases spanning the gap. Written as DNA, the CDR3 is TGTGCCAGCAGTTCGGGACCAACTCTAGGCGGTGAGCAGTTCTTC. Translated, it gives CASSSGPTLGGEQFF.